The 19 T cell receptor beta chains below were found in one sample sequenced in a study of OX40 agonist ivuxolimab in advanced cancers. Generated by immunoSEQ multiplex PCR, the TCRdb table keeps only in-frame clones and is missing some. The table has 30,000 or so clones, 84% seen once; the top ten hold approximately 20%. The specimen comprised CD4+ or CD8+ T cells sorted from blood, sampled in a trial of the OX40 agonist ivuxolimab. The receptors stem from an adult with an advanced solid tumor such as melanoma, head and neck, liver or kidney cancer.

The rearrangement links TRBV6-5 to TRBJ2-7; D perhaps matches TRBD1 (5 bases). This CDR3 is built from 13 residues. V lost 3 bases and J 4 bases, leaving 10 bases between the germline ends. The V gene's germline CDR1 is MNHEY and CDR2 SVGAGI. The CDR3 loop reads CASSYATVYEQYF. CDR3 coding DNA: TGTGCCAGCAGTTATGCGACAGTATACGAGCAGTACTTC.

The chain joins TRBV7-9 to TRBJ2-7; D is tentatively TRBD1 or TRBD2 (6 bases each). V dropped 7 bases and J dropped 0 bases, with 16 bases sitting between them. Germline values: CDR1 SEHNR, CDR2 FQNEAQ (reference sequence). The CDR3 sequence is 15 residues long. CDR3 amino acids: CASTPSRGPSYEQYF. In DNA, the CDR3 is TGTGCCAGCACTCCTTCCCGGGGGCCCTCCTACGAGCAGTACTTC.

The V call is TRBV5-1, the J call TRBJ1-2; tentatively, D is TRBD1 (5 bases). Germline CDR1 reads SGHRS; CDR2 reads YFSETQ. V lost 0 bases to trimming and J lost 5 bases, with 14 bases between them. The CDR3 has 15 residues. CDR3 sequence: CASSLAGTQYYGYTF. CDR3 in DNA: TGCGCCAGCAGCTTGGCCGGGACCCAGTATTATGGCTACACCTTC. Full variable domain (remainder filled in from reference TRBV5-1 and TRBJ1-2): KAGVTQTPRYLIKTRGQQVTLSCSPISGHRSVSWYQQTPGQGLQFLFEYFSETQRNKGNFPGRFSGRQFSNSRSEMNVSTLELGDSALYLCASSLAGTQYYGYTFGSGTRLTVV.

This clone was found once. The V gene is TRBV6-1, the J gene TRBJ2-1, with TRBD2 identical over 9 bases. V lost 4 bases to trimming and J lost 3 bases; unmatched junction nucleotides: 10. The CDR3 is 17 amino acids. Per germline, CDR1 MNHNS and CDR2 SASEGT. The CDR3 protein is CASSALGTSHFYNEQFF. DNA of the CDR3: TGTGCCAGCAGTGCGCTCGGGACTAGCCACTTCTACAATGAGCAGTTCTTC.

The V and J genes are TRBV7-3 and TRBJ2-7; a possible D gene is TRBD2 (7 bases). The CDR3 length is 13 residues. CDR1 SGHTA and CDR2 FQGTGA come from the germline V gene. V dropped 5 bases and J dropped 7 bases, with 15 bases sitting between them. In DNA form, the CDR3 reads TGTGCCAGCAGCCCAGGGGCTAGCGGAGAGCAGTACTTC. Residues: CASSPGASGEQYF.

This clone was seen only a few times. This chain joins TRBV5-5 and TRBJ2-2; D gene unclear. This CDR3 spans 16 amino acids. The V end lost 4 bases, the J end lost 5 bases, and 18 bases lay between the germline ends. Germline CDR1 reads SGHKS; CDR2 reads YYEKEE (reference sequence). Here the CDR3 reads CASSPSPKLGTGELFF. CDR3 in DNA: TGTGCCAGCAGCCCTTCGCCTAAACTTGGGACCGGGGAGCTGTTTTTT.

The chain employs TRBV5-1 and TRBJ2-3; 14 bases line up with TRBD2. CDR1 is SGHRS, CDR2 YFSETQ, per germline. The CDR3 runs to 17 residues. V was pared by 7 bases and J by 6 bases, with 13 bases of the junction left unmatched. CDR3 loop: CASGTSGGPLGGDTQYF. The DNA for the CDR3 is TGCGCCAGCGGGACTAGCGGGGGTCCCCTGGGGGGTGATACGCAGTATTTT. The complete variable domain, with remaining parts taken from reference TRBV5-1 and TRBJ2-3, reads KAGVTQTPRYLIKTRGQQVTLSCSPISGHRSVSWYQQTPGQGLQFLFEYFSETQRNKGNFPGRFSGRQFSNSRSEMNVSTLELGDSALYLCASGTSGGPLGGDTQYFGPGTRLTVL.

The chain has TRBV11-2 and TRBJ2-1; the D gene is possibly TRBD2 (6 bases). This CDR3 has 16 residues. Trimming shortened V by 5 bases and J by 2 bases, and 16 bases separated the two germline ends. The germline gives CDR1 SGHAT, CDR2 FQNNGV. CDR3 in amino acids: CASSPIPGGTYNEQFF. The CDR3 coding sequence is TGTGCCAGCAGCCCAATCCCCGGGGGAACCTACAATGAGCAGTTCTTC.

By sample share, this clone is medium-sized (0.01 to 0.1%). This sequence joins TRBV11-2 and TRBJ2-3; 10 nucleotides align to TRBD2. With 3 bases clipped from V and 5 bases from J, the junction kept 8 bases outside the gene matches. The CDR3 contains 16 residues. Germline V lookup: CDR1 SGHAT, CDR2 FQNNGV. The CDR3 sequence is CASSFVTSGGEDTQYF. In DNA form, the CDR3 reads TGTGCCAGCAGCTTTGTGACCAGCGGGGGGGAAGATACGCAGTATTTT.

The chain employs TRBV4-2 and TRBJ1-4, with D hard to call. V lost 0 bases and J lost 6, with 11 bases in between. In germline, CDR1 is LGHNA, CDR2 YNFKEQ. This CDR3 is 15 amino acids long. Here the CDR3 DNA reads TGTGCCAGCAGCCAAGAAAGGGAGACTCATGAAAAACTGTTTTTT. It codes for CASSQERETHEKLFF.

The chain uses TRBV19 and TRBJ1-1; D is perhaps TRBD1 (5 bases). This CDR3 comprises 14 residues. The germline CDR1 and CDR2 sequences are LNHDA and SQIVND (reference sequence). The V and J ends lost 5 bases and 4 bases respectively, with 14 bases between them. CDR3 sequence reads: CASSWTLGGTEAFF. The CDR3 nucleotides are TGTGCCAGTAGTTGGACCCTCGGGGGCACTGAAGCTTTCTTT.

The rearrangement links TRBV6-1 to TRBJ2-7; D is ambiguous. Deletions cut 6 bases from V and 5 bases from J, with 8 bases between. Germline V gene sequence: CDR1 MNHNS, CDR2 SASEGT. The CDR3 loop spans 11 amino acids. For the CDR3, the DNA is TGTGCCAGCAGCCTCGCGAACGAGCAGTACTTC. Encoded protein: CASSLANEQYF.

This clone was seen just once. This sequence joins TRBV4-1 and TRBJ1-3; D remains ambiguous. The V gene's germline CDR1 is MGHRA and CDR2 YSYEKL. Between the trimmed V and J ends, which lost 3 bases and 4 bases, there was a span of 4 bases. The CDR3 sequence is 12 residues long. The CDR3 DNA follows: TGCGCCAGCAGCCAGGCAGGAAACACCATATATTTT. It yields the protein CASSQAGNTIYF.

The V gene is TRBV6-5, the J gene TRBJ1-5, with D possibly being TRBD1 (5 bases). V lost 10 bases and J lost 6, with 19 bases in between. There are 14 residues in the CDR3. Per the germline V gene, CDR1 is MNHEY and CDR2 is SVGAGI. Here the CDR3 reads CATPWWGNIQPQHF. Here the CDR3 DNA reads TGTGCCACCCCTTGGTGGGGGAACATTCAGCCCCAGCATTTT.

This clone was observed a handful of times. The rearrangement joins TRBV9 to TRBJ2-7; maybe TRBD2 (5 bases). This CDR3 comprises 14 residues. Trimming removed 4 bases from V and 5 bases from J, with 16 bases in between. CDR1 and CDR2 (germline): SGDLS, YYNGEE. The CDR3 loop reads CASSSTGGLDEQYF. The CDR3 nucleotides are TGTGCCAGCAGCTCGACCGGCGGGTTGGACGAGCAGTACTTC.

This chain connects TRBV4-1 to TRBJ2-7; the D gene could be TRBD1 or TRBD2 (7 bases each). The CDR3 consists of 16 residues. The V and J ends lost 1 base and 1 base respectively, with 14 bases between them. Germline CDR1 MGHRA, CDR2 YSYEKL. The CDR3 region has the DNA TGCGCCAGCAGCCAAGGAGTCCAGGGGGGGTCCTACGAGCAGTACTTC. Its protein is CASSQGVQGGSYEQYF.

This chain links TRBV27 with TRBJ1-1; 9 bases are shared with TRBD1. The V and J ends lost 10 bases and 1 base, in that order; junction bases with no gene match: 7. The CDR3 contains 14 residues. Germline loops: CDR1 MNHEY, CDR2 SMNVEV (reference sequence). The CDR3 is CATSTGGSNTEAFF. The CDR3 nucleotides read TGTGCCACCTCGACAGGGGGATCGAACACTGAAGCTTTCTTT.

J is TRBJ2-7 and V is TRBV27; D perhaps matches TRBD1 (6 bases). The V end was cut by 4 bases, the J end by 0 bases, with 10 bases between. The CDR3 has 14 amino acids. Germline CDR1 MNHEY, CDR2 SMNVEV (reference sequence). CDR3 nucleotide sequence: TGTGCCAGCAGTTCGACAGGCCTCTCCTACGAGCAGTACTTC. As protein: CASSSTGLSYEQYF.

The J gene is TRBJ2-7, the V gene TRBV30; 10 bases are a match to TRBD1. The V gene end was trimmed by 0 bases and the J gene end by 2 bases; junction bases not matched to a gene: 7. Germline lookup yields CDR1 GTSNPN and CDR2 SVGIG (reference sequence). The CDR3 runs 16 residues. CDR3 DNA: TGTGCCTGGAGTGTGGGGACAGGGGACTTCACCTACGAGCAGTACTTC. It translates to CAWSVGTGDFTYEQYF.